This T cell receptor (beta chain) was documented in a study of STAT3 mutations in large granular lymphocyte leukemia. Overall study results and limits: Clonal expansion was inferred from samples taken at other timepoints. Suggested: STAT3 mutation was not the ancestral event for these clonal expansions. Every T-LGLL patient had at least one immunodominant TCRbeta clonotype.

Average productive template count per sample was about 42,000. Libraries were prepared by immunoSEQ multiplex PCR; TCRdb keeps only in-frame clonotypes and omits some of them. This sample has some 13,000 clones, with roughly nine tenths found just once. Points on this clone: What it binds is not known.

The CDR3 is 14 residues long. From germline, CDR1 is MNHEY and CDR2 SVGAGI. Trimming removed 6 bases from V and 1 base from J, with 10 bases in between. Material: peripheral blood mononuclear cells. The chain is built from TRBV6-5 and TRBJ2-4; D remains ambiguous. This receptor was identified in a man aged 35 to 55 with T-cell large granular lymphocyte leukemia. Some clones in this sample may be carry-over from other donors' samples. The CDR3 sequence: CASRSPWAKNIQYF. In DNA, the CDR3 is TGTGCCAGCAGGTCCCCTTGGGCCAAAAACATTCAGTACTTC.